This T cell receptor (beta chain) derives from a study of neurological immune-mediated disorders. Each CDR3 protein gets one entry after TCRdb re-called the 5' RACE reads with MiXCR. This sample has roughly 76,000 distinct CDR3 sequences, with approximately 3.3% found just once. This clonotype was counted at least ten times. Its antigen is not identified. The CDR3 consists of 15 residues. Germline CDR1 reads KGHDR; CDR2 reads SFDVKD. Losses at the gene ends were 3 bases for V and 7 bases for J; bases not matched to a gene: 8. Study-level results: The multiple sclerosis repertoire cluster had no association with any clinical or MRI feature. HTLV-1-associated myelopathy had the most TCR clonal expansion, while multiple sclerosis had the least, a level that fell below healthy controls.

The chain couples TRBV24-1 to TRBJ2-5, with 9 bases fitting TRBD1. The TCR sequence derives from a woman in her fifties or sixties with multiple sclerosis. Sequencing was performed on PBMCs. CDR3 sequence (DNA): TGTGCCACCAGTGATGCCGGGACAGGGTTTGTGACCCAGTACTTC. The encoded protein is CATSDAGTGFVTQYF.